The 15 T cell receptor beta chains below come from one sample, sequenced in a study of blood T cell repertoires in COVID-19. The method was immunoSEQ multiplex PCR; TCRdb's version includes in-frame clones alone and lacks a portion of them. The repertoire holds over 40,000 clones, with approximately 90% as singletons. The sequenced sample was peripheral blood. These receptors were taken from a human donor in a cohort sampled during active COVID-19.

The chain has TRBV4-1 and TRBJ1-1; 7 bases are a match to TRBD1. The trim removed 4 bases at V and 0 bases at J, leaving 5 bases unmatched. This CDR3 is 15 amino acids long. CDR1 is MGHRA, CDR2 YSYEKL, per germline. The CDR3 nucleotides read TGCGCCAGCAGCCGATCAGGGGGACTGAACACTGAAGCTTTCTTT. It encodes CASSRSGGLNTEAFF.

This clone was recorded only once. DNA of the CDR3: TGTGCCAGCACCGGAGGGGGGACTAGCGTCCCCGGGGAGCTGTTTTTT. It translates to CASTGGGTSVPGELFF. J is TRBJ2-2 and V is TRBV2, with TRBD2 matching over 10 bases. The CDR3 totals 16 residues. The germline gives CDR1 SNHLY, CDR2 FYNNEI. The ends lost 7 bases at V and 6 bases at J; junction bases unmatched: 11.

The chain combines TRBV4-3 with TRBJ2-7; 8 nucleotides match TRBD1. V trimming: 0 bases; J trimming: 3 bases; junction bases outside the gene matches: 10. CDR1 is LGHNA, CDR2 YSLEER, per germline. The CDR3 has 17 residues. The CDR3 sequence is CASSQDAPGQVLYEQYF. The CDR3 coding sequence is TGCGCCAGCAGCCAAGATGCGCCGGGACAGGTACTCTACGAGCAGTACTTC.

This clone was seen once. CDR3 in DNA: TGTGCCAGCGCCTCATGGGGTAGCGGGGTCACAGATACGCAGTATTTT. Protein: CASASWGSGVTDTQYF. This rearrangement joins TRBV27 to TRBJ2-3, with 8 bases identical to TRBD2. V gave up 8 bases and J gave up 2 bases; unmatched junction bases: 12. Per the germline V gene, CDR1 is MNHEY and CDR2 is SMNVEV (reference sequence). CDR3 size: 16 residues.

This chain connects TRBV2 to TRBJ2-7, with TRBD2 matching over 7 bases. This CDR3 has 17 amino acids. CDR1 is SNHLY, CDR2 FYNNEI, per germline. Trimming at V came to 6 bases and at J to 6 bases, leaving 20 bases not matched to a gene. CDR3: CASRGGRATLPSGEQYF. The CDR3 nucleotides read TGTGCCAGCAGGGGCGGGAGAGCAACCCTTCCTTCAGGCGAGCAGTACTTC.

The CDR3 DNA sequence: TGTGCCAGCAGTTACTCGCTCGGGAGGGGTGAGCAGTTCTTC. Protein sequence: CASSYSLGRGEQFF. The J gene is TRBJ2-1, the V gene TRBV6-2 or TRBV6-3; 8 bases agree with TRBD2. Germline lookup yields CDR1 MNHEY and CDR2 SVGEGT. The CDR3 is made up of 14 amino acids. With 0 bases clipped from V and 9 bases from J, the junction kept 4 bases outside the gene matches.

V gene TRBV5-4 combines with J gene TRBJ2-3; the D gene is possibly TRBD2 (6 bases). The CDR3 is made up of 14 amino acids. V lost 4 bases to trimming and J lost 0 bases, with 9 bases between them. Germline values: CDR1 SGHNT, CDR2 YYREEE (reference sequence). The CDR3 region is CASSMGLSTDTQYF. The CDR3 nucleotides are TGTGCCAGCAGCATGGGACTCAGCACAGATACGCAGTATTTT.

CDR3 DNA: TGTGCCAGCAGCTTGCCGCTTGGGCGGGGGGGCCCAGGCGAGCAGTACTTC. Its protein is CASSLPLGRGGPGEQYF. V usage is TRBV5-4 and J usage is TRBJ2-7, with 9 bases matching TRBD2. CDR1 SGHNT and CDR2 YYREEE come from the germline V gene (reference sequence). This CDR3 comprises 17 residues. The V and J ends lost 1 base and 6 bases, in that order; junction bases with no gene match: 14.

V usage is TRBV4-1 and J usage is TRBJ2-7; weak D call: TRBD1 (7 bases). Germline loops: CDR1 MGHRA, CDR2 YSYEKL. With 0 bases removed from V and 5 bases from J, the gap between germline ends came to 17 bases. This CDR3 region has 16 residues. Written as DNA, the CDR3 is TGCGCCAGCAGCCAAGATTATGGCGGGACAGCGAACGAGCAGTACTTC. This translates into CASSQDYGGTANEQYF.

The J gene is TRBJ1-2, the V gene TRBV3-1 (or the pseudogene TRBV3-2), with 7 bases aligning to TRBD1. CDR1 LGHDT and CDR2 YNNKEL come from the germline V gene (reference sequence). The length of the CDR3 is 14 residues. V trimming: 4 bases; J trimming: 6 bases; junction bases outside the gene matches: 8. For the CDR3, the DNA is TGTGCCAGCAGCCTTGCTACAGGGGCCCATGGCTACACCTTC. This sequence encodes CASSLATGAHGYTF.

V is TRBV6-5 and J is TRBJ2-2; tentatively, D is TRBD1 (5 bases). Germline V gene lookup returns CDR1 MNHEY and CDR2 SVGAGI. This CDR3 comprises 14 residues. The germline V and J ends were trimmed by 6 bases and 2 bases, with 10 bases remaining between them. The CDR3 nucleotides are TGTGCCAGCAGACTTCAGGGAAACACCGGGGAGCTGTTTTTT. Translation gives CASRLQGNTGELFF.

CDR3 nucleotide sequence: TGTGCCAGCTTGGGACTAGCGGGAACCACAGATACGCAGTATTTT. Residues: CASLGLAGTTDTQYF. V and J are TRBV6-5 and TRBJ2-3, with 13 nucleotides matching TRBD2. Germline CDR1 is MNHEY and CDR2 is SVGAGI. This CDR3 spans 15 amino acids. Germline trimming cut 8 bases from V and 2 bases from J; bases unmatched to any gene: 4.

This clone is a singleton in its sample. V and J are TRBV5-6 and TRBJ1-5; tentative D call: TRBD1 (5 bases). The germline gives CDR1 SGHDT, CDR2 YYEEEE. This CDR3 contains 16 residues. V shed 1 base and J shed 2 bases, with 13 bases lying between them. CDR3 in amino acids: CASSLYQVGGNQPQHF. CDR3 sequence (DNA): TGTGCCAGCAGCTTGTATCAGGTAGGGGGCAATCAGCCCCAGCATTTT.

This chain joins TRBV7-2 and TRBJ2-6, with no clear D. Germline lookup yields CDR1 SGHTA and CDR2 FQGNSA. CDR3 length: 15 amino acids. V was cut by 2 bases and J by 7 bases, with 12 bases left in between. CDR3 DNA: TGTGCCAGCAGCTTACAGTCTCTTGGTGCCAACGTCCTGACTTTC. Its translation: CASSLQSLGANVLTF.

The chain combines TRBV7-2 with TRBJ1-1; 8 nucleotides line up with TRBD1. The V and J ends lost 4 bases and 4 bases, in that order; junction bases with no gene match: 8. Germline values: CDR1 SGHTA, CDR2 FQGNSA. This CDR3 has 15 residues. As DNA, the CDR3 is TGTGCCAGCAGCTCATCAGGGGGCAGAGTCACTGAAGCTTTCTTT. It specifies CASSSSGGRVTEAFF.